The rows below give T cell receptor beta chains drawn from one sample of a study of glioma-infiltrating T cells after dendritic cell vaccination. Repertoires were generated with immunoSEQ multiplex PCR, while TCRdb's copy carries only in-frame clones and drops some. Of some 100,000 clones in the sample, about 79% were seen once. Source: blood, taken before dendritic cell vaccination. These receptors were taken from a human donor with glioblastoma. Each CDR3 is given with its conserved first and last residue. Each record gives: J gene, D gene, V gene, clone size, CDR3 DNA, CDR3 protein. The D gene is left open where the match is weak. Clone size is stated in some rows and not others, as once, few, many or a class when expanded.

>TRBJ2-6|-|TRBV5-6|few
TGTGCCAGCAGTCCTGTCGGGACTCCTGGGGCCAACGTCCTGACTTTC
CASSPVGTPGANVLTF
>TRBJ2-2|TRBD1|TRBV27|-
TGTGCCAGCAGCAAAACAACAGGGGCGAACACCGGGGCGCTGTTTTTT
CASSKTTGANTGALFF
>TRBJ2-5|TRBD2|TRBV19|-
TGTGCCAGTAGTATAGAGGCCCCGCTAGCGGGGGCCCTTGAGACCCAGTACTTC
CASSIEAPLAGALETQYF
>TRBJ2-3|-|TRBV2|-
TGTGCCAGCAGGGCGGTTCGTCGGGGAATGTATACGCAGTATTTT
CASRAVRRGMYTQYF
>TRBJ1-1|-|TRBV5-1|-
TGCGCCAGCAGCTTGCAGGGCGGGAACACTGAAGCTTTCTTT
CASSLQGGNTEAFF
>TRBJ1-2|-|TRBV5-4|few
TGTGCCAGCAGCGACACGCATAACTATGGCTACACCTTC
CASSDTHNYGYTF
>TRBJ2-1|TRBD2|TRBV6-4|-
TGTGCCAGCAGTGGGACTAGCGGGGCAACCGAGCTCTCCTACAATGAGCAGTTCTTC
CASSGTSGATELSYNEQFF
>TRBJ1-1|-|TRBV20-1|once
TGCAGTGCAAGCCCCCACACTGAAGCTTTCTTT
CSASPHTEAFF
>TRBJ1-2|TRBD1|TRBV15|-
TGTGCCACCAGCAGACGGGACAGGGACTATGGCTACACCTTC
CATSRRDRDYGYTF
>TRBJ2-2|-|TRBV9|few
TGTGCCAGCAGCTTCACCGGGACTAACACCGGGGAGCTGTTTTTT
CASSFTGTNTGELFF
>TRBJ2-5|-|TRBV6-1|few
TGTGCCAGCAGTTCGGGGGAGACCCAGTACTTC
CASSSGETQYF
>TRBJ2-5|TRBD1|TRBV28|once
TGTGCCAGCACCCCCGGACAGGCGTACCAAGAGACCCAGTACTTC
CASTPGQAYQETQYF
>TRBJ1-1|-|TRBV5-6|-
TGTGCCAGCAGCTTGGTGGGCAGGAACACTGAAGCTTTCTTT
CASSLVGRNTEAFF
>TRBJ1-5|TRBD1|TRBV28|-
TGTGCCAGCAGTTTCTCTAAACGGACAGGGTTACAGCCCCAGCATTTT
CASSFSKRTGLQPQHF
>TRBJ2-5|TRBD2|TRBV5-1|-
TGCGCCAGCAGCTTGGCCTCAAGCGGGGGGTACAGGGAGACCCAGTACTTC
CASSLASSGGYRETQYF
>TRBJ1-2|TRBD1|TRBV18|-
TGTGCCAGCTCACCGGACAGGGGGCTTGCTGGCTACACCTTC
CASSPDRGLAGYTF
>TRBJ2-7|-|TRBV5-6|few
TGTGCCAGCAGCCATTCCGGGGCCTACGAGCAGTACTTC
CASSHSGAYEQYF
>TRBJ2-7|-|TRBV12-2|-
TGTGCAAGTCGCTTAGTCCTTTCGGGGGTCGAGGTGACCGGGGACGAGCAGTACTTC
CASRLVLSGVEVTGDEQYF
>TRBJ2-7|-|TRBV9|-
TGTGCCAGCAGCCCAGAAGTGCACTCCTACGAGCAGTACTTC
CASSPEVHSYEQYF
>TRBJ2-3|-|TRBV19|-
TGTGCCAGTAGTATTAGTCCCAGCACAGATACGCAGTATTTT
CASSISPSTDTQYF
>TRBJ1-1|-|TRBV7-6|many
TGTGCCAGCAGCTTAGCCAGACTTATTGCTTTCTTT
CASSLARLIAFF
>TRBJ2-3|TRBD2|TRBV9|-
TGTGCCAGCAGCGCCAACCGACTAGCGGGGGGCATAGCATCAGATACGCAGTATTTT
CASSANRLAGGIASDTQYF
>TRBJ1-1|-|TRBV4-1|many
TGCGCCAGCAGCCTACACGGGGGCACTGAAGCTTTCTTT
CASSLHGGTEAFF
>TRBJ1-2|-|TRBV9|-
TGTGCCAGCAGTACGACTGGGAGGGAGGGCTATGGCTACACCTTC
CASSTTGREGYGYTF
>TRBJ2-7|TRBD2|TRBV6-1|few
TGTGCCAGCAGCCCGTATACTAGCGGGAGGTACGAGCAGTACTTC
CASSPYTSGRYEQYF
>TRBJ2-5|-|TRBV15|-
TGTGCCACCGGGATAGAGCGGTTCCAGTACTTC
CATGIERFQYF
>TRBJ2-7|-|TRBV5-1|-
TGCGCCAGTAGCTTGGGGGGAGGCTCCTCCTACGAGCAGTACTTC
CASSLGGGSSYEQYF
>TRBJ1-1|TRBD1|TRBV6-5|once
TGTGCCAGCGCATACAGGGGGAGCACTGAAGCTTTCTTT
CASAYRGSTEAFF
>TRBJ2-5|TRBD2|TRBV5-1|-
TGCGCCAGCTCCCCCCTAGCGGTCCAAGAGACCCAGTACTTC
CASSPLAVQETQYF
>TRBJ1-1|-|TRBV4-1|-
TGCGCCAGCAGGAGGGACACTGAAGCTTTCTTT
CASRRDTEAFF
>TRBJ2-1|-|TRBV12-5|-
TGTGCTAGTGGACCAGCGTCCTACAATGAGCAGTTCTTC
CASGPASYNEQFF
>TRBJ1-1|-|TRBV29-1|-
TGCAGCGTTGAATCGGGAGAGAACACTGAAGCTTTCTTT
CSVESGENTEAFF